This is a list of T cell receptor beta chains from one sample in a study of control samples from healthy donors and cancer patients. Clones were sequenced by immunoSEQ multiplex PCR, and TCRdb holds only the in-frame ones, with some missing. The table lists about 75,000 clones, 94% of them singletons. The material sequenced was blood. These TCRs come from a woman aged 40 to 55 in good health. The CDR3 runs from the conserved cysteine through the conserved F or W. The D gene is left open where the match is weak. Some rows have no size entry. The others give once, few or many, or a class for an expanded clone.

D gene,clone size,V gene,J gene,CDR3 protein,CDR3 DNA
-,-,TRBV27,TRBJ1-1,CASTGNTEAFF,TGTGCCAGCACGGGGAACACTGAAGCTTTCTTT
-,-,TRBV7-2,TRBJ1-1,CASSLESWQEAFF,TGTGCCAGCAGCTTAGAATCGTGGCAGGAAGCTTTCTTT
-,-,TRBV5-4,TRBJ1-2,CASSLVAGSVYGYTF,TGTGCCAGCAGCTTGGTTGCAGGGAGTGTCTATGGCTACACCTTC
-,-,TRBV3-1/TRBV3-2,TRBJ1-2,CASSTPSRYTF,TGTGCCAGCAGCACTCCCTCGAGATACACCTTC
-,-,TRBV6-2/TRBV6-3,TRBJ2-2,CASSQPMTPNTGELFF,TGTGCCAGCAGCCAACCCATGACCCCGAACACCGGGGAGCTGTTTTTT
TRBD1,-,TRBV27,TRBJ1-5,CASSWTGSNQPQHF,TGTGCCAGCAGTTGGACAGGGAGCAATCAGCCCCAGCATTTT
-,-,TRBV3-1/TRBV3-2,TRBJ2-1,CASSQEPVYNEQFF,TGTGCCAGCAGCCAAGAGCCGGTCTACAATGAGCAGTTCTTC
-,-,TRBV12-3/TRBV12-4,TRBJ2-5,CASVTGRWGTQYF,TGTGCCAGCGTGACGGGACGGTGGGGGACCCAGTACTTC
TRBD2,once,TRBV14,TRBJ2-1,CASSHLLAETYNEQFF,TGTGCCAGCAGCCATTTACTAGCGGAAACCTACAATGAGCAGTTCTTC
-,-,TRBV6-2/TRBV6-3,TRBJ2-5,CASSSVRETQYF,TGTGCCAGCAGTTCGGTGAGGGAGACCCAGTACTTC
TRBD1,-,TRBV19,TRBJ1-1,CASSTSGGLAEAFF,TGTGCCAGTAGTACCTCAGGGGGCTTGGCTGAAGCTTTCTTT
TRBD1,-,TRBV6-1,TRBJ1-2,CASSEGQGSYGYTF,TGTGCCAGCAGTGAGGGACAGGGAAGTTATGGCTACACCTTC
TRBD1,-,TRBV19,TRBJ1-2,CASSEQGAGGYTF,TGTGCCAGTAGCGAACAGGGGGCAGGTGGCTACACCTTC
TRBD2,-,TRBV2,TRBJ2-1,CASSLGTSGRAANEQFF,TGTGCCAGCAGCCTAGGGACTAGCGGGAGGGCGGCGAATGAGCAGTTCTTC
-,-,TRBV27,TRBJ1-1,CASSLWSGGNTEAFF,TGTGCCAGCAGTTTATGGTCAGGAGGGAACACTGAAGCTTTCTTT
-,-,TRBV5-1,TRBJ2-7,CASSLTGLASFAHEQYF,TGCGCCAGCAGCTTGACAGGGTTGGCTTCCTTTGCCCACGAGCAGTACTTC
TRBD2,-,TRBV3-1/TRBV3-2,TRBJ2-1,CASSLPGTSANEQFF,TGTGCCAGCAGCCTCCCCGGGACTAGCGCTAATGAGCAGTTCTTC
-,-,TRBV18,TRBJ2-1,CASSYGSVAYNEQFF,TGTGCCAGCTCCTACGGGAGCGTGGCCTACAATGAGCAGTTCTTC
-,-,TRBV5-6,TRBJ2-1,CASSLVTQTKYNEQFF,TGTGCCAGCAGCTTGGTCACCCAGACGAAATACAATGAGCAGTTCTTC
-,-,TRBV27,TRBJ2-7,CASIPQTGGAYEQYF,TGTGCCAGCATCCCACAGACAGGTGGGGCCTACGAGCAGTACTTC
-,-,TRBV10-3,TRBJ2-5,CAISESYGSETQYF,TGTGCCATCAGTGAGTCATACGGGTCGGAGACCCAGTACTTC
TRBD1,-,TRBV7-9,TRBJ1-2,CASTLGTGDPYGYTF,TGTGCCAGCACCCTGGGGACAGGCGACCCCTATGGCTACACCTTC
-,-,TRBV30,TRBJ1-1,CAWTVGGRTEAFF,TGTGCCTGGACTGTCGGGGGGCGCACTGAAGCTTTCTTT
TRBD2,-,TRBV6-2/TRBV6-3,TRBJ2-3,CASSRGGALDTQYF,TGTGCCAGCAGCCGCGGGGGGGCCCTAGATACGCAGTATTTT
TRBD1,-,TRBV5-1,TRBJ2-1,CASSLWGQGRNNEQFF,TGCGCCAGCAGCTTGTGGGGACAGGGGCGAAACAATGAGCAGTTCTTC
TRBD2,-,TRBV7-7,TRBJ2-5,CASSLGQAGPPETQYF,TGTGCTAGCAGCTTAGGGCAAGCGGGGCCGCCAGAGACCCAGTACTTC
-,once,TRBV20-1,TRBJ2-3,CSVESTDTQYF,TGCAGTGTGGAGTCTACGGATACGCAGTATTTT
-,-,TRBV7-8,TRBJ2-7,CASSHARALYEQYF,TGTGCCAGCAGCCACGCACGGGCGCTCTACGAGCAGTACTTC
-,-,TRBV5-1,TRBJ2-7,CASRMDEFSYEQYF,TGCGCCAGCAGGATGGACGAGTTCTCCTACGAGCAGTACTTC
TRBD1,once,TRBV11-3,TRBJ1-1,CASSLEGTGKAFF,TGTGCCAGCAGCTTAGAGGGGACAGGGAAAGCTTTCTTT
TRBD2,-,TRBV3-1/TRBV3-2,TRBJ2-2,CASSSLKGRGLTSGTGELFF,TGTGCCAGCAGCTCCCTGAAGGGCAGGGGTTTGACTAGCGGCACCGGGGAGCTGTTTTTT
-,once,TRBV3-1/TRBV3-2,TRBJ2-7,CASSLYQGAYEQYF,TGTGCCAGCAGCCTGTATCAGGGAGCCTACGAGCAGTACTTC
-,-,TRBV27,TRBJ2-7,CASMSGFYEQYF,TGTGCCAGCATGTCGGGGTTCTACGAGCAGTACTTC
-,-,TRBV4-1,TRBJ1-6,CASRAVQGTYNSPLHF,TGCGCCAGCAGGGCAGTTCAGGGAACTTATAATTCACCCCTCCACTTT
-,-,TRBV11-3,TRBJ2-1,CASSLMGVNEQFF,TGTGCCAGCAGCTTAATGGGCGTGAATGAGCAGTTCTTC
-,-,TRBV24-1,TRBJ1-1,CATSEGFDRMTFF,TGTGCCACCAGCGAGGGTTTCGACAGAATGACCTTCTTT
TRBD1,-,TRBV19,TRBJ1-5,CASSIRGEQPQHF,TGTGCCAGTAGTATCAGGGGGGAGCAGCCCCAGCATTTT
TRBD1,-,TRBV30,TRBJ1-3,CAWKQGASGNTIYF,TGTGCCTGGAAGCAGGGGGCCTCTGGAAACACCATATATTTT
-,-,TRBV7-9,TRBJ1-2,CASSEGQRGGGYTF,TGTGCCAGCAGCGAAGGGCAAAGGGGAGGTGGCTACACCTTC
TRBD1,-,TRBV28,TRBJ1-2,CASRTGRYGYTF,TGTGCCAGCAGGACAGGGCGATATGGCTACACCTTC
TRBD2,-,TRBV6-1,TRBJ2-2,CASSVGLAGGLDTGELFF,TGTGCCAGCAGTGTTGGCCTAGCGGGGGGGCTAGACACCGGGGAGCTGTTTTTT
-,once,TRBV30,TRBJ2-7,CAWLGSYEQYF,TGTGCCTGGTTGGGGTCTTACGAGCAGTACTTC